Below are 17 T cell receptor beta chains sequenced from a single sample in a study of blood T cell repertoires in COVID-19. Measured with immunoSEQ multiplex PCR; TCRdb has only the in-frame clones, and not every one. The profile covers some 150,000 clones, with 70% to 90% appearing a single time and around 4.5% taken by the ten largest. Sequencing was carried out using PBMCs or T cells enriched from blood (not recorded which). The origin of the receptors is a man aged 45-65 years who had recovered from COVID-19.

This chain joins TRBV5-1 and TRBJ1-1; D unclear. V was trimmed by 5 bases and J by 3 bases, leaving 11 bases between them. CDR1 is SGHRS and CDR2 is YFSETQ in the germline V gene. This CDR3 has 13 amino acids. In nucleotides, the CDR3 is TGCGCCAGCAGACTTAGGAGGGACACTGAAGCTTTCTTT. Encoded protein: CASRLRRDTEAFF.

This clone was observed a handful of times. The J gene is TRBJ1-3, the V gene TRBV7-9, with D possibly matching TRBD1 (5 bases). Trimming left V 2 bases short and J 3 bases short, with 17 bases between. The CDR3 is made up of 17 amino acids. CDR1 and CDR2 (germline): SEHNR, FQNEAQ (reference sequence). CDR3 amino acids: CASSLYESGLDGNTIYF. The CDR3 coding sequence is TGTGCCAGCAGCTTATACGAGTCAGGGTTGGATGGAAACACCATATATTTT.

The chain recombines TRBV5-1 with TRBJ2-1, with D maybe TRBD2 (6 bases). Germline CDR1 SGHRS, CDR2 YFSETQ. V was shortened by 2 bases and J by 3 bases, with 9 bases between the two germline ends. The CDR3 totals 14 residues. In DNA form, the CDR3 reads TGCGCCAGCAGCTTTCCGGGAGTCTACAATGAGCAGTTCTTC. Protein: CASSFPGVYNEQFF.

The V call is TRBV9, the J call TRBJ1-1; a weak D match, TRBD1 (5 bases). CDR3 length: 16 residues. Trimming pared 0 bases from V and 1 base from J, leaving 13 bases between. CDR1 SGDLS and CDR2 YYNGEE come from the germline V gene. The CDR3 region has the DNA TGTGCCAGCAGCGTAGTCGGGGACTTGGGGAACACTGAAGCTTTCTTT. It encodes CASSVVGDLGNTEAFF. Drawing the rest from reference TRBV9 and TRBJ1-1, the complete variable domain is DSGVTQTPKHLITATGQRVTLRCSPRSGDLSVYWYQQSLDQGLQFLIQYYNGEERAKGNILERFSAQQFPDLHSELNLSSLELGDSALYFCASSVVGDLGNTEAFFGQGTRLTVV.

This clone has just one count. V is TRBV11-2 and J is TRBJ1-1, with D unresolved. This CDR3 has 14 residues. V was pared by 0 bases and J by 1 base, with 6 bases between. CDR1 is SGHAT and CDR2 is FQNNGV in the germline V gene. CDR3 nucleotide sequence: TGTGCCAGCAGCTTAGATTTCAGGAACACTGAAGCTTTCTTT. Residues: CASSLDFRNTEAFF.

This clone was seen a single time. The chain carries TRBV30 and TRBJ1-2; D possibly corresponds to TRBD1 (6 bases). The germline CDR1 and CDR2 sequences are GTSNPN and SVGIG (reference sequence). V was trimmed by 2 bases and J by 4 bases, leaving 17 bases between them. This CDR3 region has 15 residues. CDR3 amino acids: CAWSQSWGGLYGYTF. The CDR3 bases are TGTGCCTGGAGTCAATCTTGGGGGGGCCTCTATGGCTACACCTTC.

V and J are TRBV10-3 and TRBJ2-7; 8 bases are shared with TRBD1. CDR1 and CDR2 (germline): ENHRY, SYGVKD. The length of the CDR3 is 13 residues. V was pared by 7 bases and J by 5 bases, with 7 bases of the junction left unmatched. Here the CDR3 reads CAINDGQGDEQYV. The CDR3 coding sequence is TGTGCCATCAATGATGGACAGGGAGACGAGCAGTACGTC.

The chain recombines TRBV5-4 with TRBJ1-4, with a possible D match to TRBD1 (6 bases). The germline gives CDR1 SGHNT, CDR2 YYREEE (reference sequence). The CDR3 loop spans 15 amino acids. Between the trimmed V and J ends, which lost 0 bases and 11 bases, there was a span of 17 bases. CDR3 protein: CASSLGGQLKSKLFF. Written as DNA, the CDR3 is TGTGCCAGCAGCTTGGGTGGACAGCTTAAGTCGAAACTGTTTTTT.

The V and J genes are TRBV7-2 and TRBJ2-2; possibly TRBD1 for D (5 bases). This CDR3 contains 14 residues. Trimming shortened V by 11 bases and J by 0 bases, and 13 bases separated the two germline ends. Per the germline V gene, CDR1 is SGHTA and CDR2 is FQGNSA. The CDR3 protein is CAVIGASNTGELFF. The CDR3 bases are TGTGCCGTCATAGGGGCTTCGAACACCGGGGAGCTGTTTTTT.

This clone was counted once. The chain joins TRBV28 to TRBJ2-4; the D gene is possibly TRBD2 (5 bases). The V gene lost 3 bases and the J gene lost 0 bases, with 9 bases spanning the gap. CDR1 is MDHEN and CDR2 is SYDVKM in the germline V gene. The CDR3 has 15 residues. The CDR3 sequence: CASSFVGRAKNIQYF. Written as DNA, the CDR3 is TGTGCCAGCAGTTTCGTTGGGAGAGCCAAAAACATTCAGTACTTC.

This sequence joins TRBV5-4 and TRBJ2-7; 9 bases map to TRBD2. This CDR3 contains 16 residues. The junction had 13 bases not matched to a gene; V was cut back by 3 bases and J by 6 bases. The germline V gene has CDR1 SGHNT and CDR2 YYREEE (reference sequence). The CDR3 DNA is TGTGCCAGCAGCTCCCCACAAGCGGGAGGATTAGGCGAGCAGTACTTC. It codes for CASSSPQAGGLGEQYF.

The CDR3 protein is CASSNPETGGNSPLHF. In DNA form, the CDR3 reads TGTGCCAGCAGCAACCCGGAGACAGGGGGTAATTCACCCCTCCACTTT. This chain uses TRBV5-8 with TRBJ1-6, with 9 bases that match TRBD1. This CDR3 comprises 16 residues. The trim removed 4 bases at V and 6 bases at J, leaving 8 bases unmatched. CDR1 is SGHTS, CDR2 YDEGEE, per germline.

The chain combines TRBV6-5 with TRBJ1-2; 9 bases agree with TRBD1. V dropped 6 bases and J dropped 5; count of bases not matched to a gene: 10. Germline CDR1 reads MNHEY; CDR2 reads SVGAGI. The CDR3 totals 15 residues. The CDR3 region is CASRGPKQGAYGYTF. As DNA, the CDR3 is TGTGCCAGCAGGGGTCCTAAACAGGGGGCGTATGGCTACACCTTC.

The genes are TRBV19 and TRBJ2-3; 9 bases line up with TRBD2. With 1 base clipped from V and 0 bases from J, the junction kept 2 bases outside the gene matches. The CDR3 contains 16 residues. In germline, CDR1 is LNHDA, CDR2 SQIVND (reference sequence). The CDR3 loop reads CASSIALAGSTDTQYF. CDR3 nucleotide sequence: TGTGCCAGTAGTATAGCTCTAGCGGGGAGCACAGATACGCAGTATTTT.

In nucleotides, the CDR3 is TGCGCCAGCAGCTCCTCATCTTCGCTAGCGACCCACAATGAGCAGTTCTTC. It codes for CASSSSSSLATHNEQFF. This rearrangement joins TRBV5-1 to TRBJ2-1, with D possibly matching TRBD2 (6 bases). This CDR3 region has 17 residues. Germline loops: CDR1 SGHRS, CDR2 YFSETQ. The V end was cut by 3 bases, the J end by 5 bases, with 21 bases between.

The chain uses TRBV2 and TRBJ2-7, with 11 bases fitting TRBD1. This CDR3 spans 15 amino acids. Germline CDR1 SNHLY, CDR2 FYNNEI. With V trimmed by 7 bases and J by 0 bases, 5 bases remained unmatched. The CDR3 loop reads CASNGQGASSYEQYF. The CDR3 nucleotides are TGTGCCAGCAACGGACAGGGGGCAAGCTCCTACGAGCAGTACTTC.

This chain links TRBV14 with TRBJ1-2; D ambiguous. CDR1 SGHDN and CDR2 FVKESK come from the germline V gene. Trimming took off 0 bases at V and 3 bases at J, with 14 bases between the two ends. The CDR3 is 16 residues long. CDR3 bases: TGTGCCAGCAGCCAAGATCTTGGTAGAAGTTACTATGGCTACACCTTC. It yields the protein CASSQDLGRSYYGYTF.